This TCR beta chain appears in the sequencing data of a study of beta chain features in type 1 diabetes. Findings of the study overall: Type 1 diabetes patients had VDJ junctions that carried fewer insertions and more deletions. Patients with Type 1 diabetes showed moderately but significantly shorter TCRB CDR3s in all four CD4+ subsets. Although PCR might favor shorter templates, it would do so equally in patients and controls.

What was sequenced were expressed TCRB transcripts, since all of the isolated RNA had been reverse transcribed. Using immunoSEQ multiplex PCR, the repertoire was profiled, and TCRdb retains in-frame clones only, with some absent. The sample includes about 900,000 clones, 15% to 20% of them seen just once. The authors sorted CD4+ naive, central memory, regulatory and stem cell-like memory cells via CD45RO/CCR7/CD25/CD127/CD95/CD27. V lost 3 bases and J 2 bases, leaving 11 bases between the germline ends. Germline loops: CDR1 LNHDA, CDR2 SQIVND (reference sequence). This CDR3 has 14 residues. This clone was found a few times. The antigen is unknown.

This clonotype was obtained from a woman younger than 35 in good health. The chain employs TRBV19 and TRBJ2-7; D tentatively reads TRBD1 or TRBD2 (5 bases each). The sequencing sample was made of naive CD4+ T cells from blood. The CDR3 DNA is TGTGCCAGTAGTATTAGAGCGGACACCTACGAGCAGTACTTC. Protein: CASSIRADTYEQYF.